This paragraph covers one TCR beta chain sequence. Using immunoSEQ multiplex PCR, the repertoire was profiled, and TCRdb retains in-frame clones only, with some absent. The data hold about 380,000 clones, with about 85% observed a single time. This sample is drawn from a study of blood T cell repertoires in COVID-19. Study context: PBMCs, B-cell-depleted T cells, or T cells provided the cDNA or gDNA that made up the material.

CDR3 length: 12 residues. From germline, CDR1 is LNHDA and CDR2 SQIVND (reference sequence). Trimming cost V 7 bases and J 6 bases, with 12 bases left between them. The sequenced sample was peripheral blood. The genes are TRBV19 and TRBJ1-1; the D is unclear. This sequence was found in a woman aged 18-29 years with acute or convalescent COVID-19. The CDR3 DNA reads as TGTGCCAGTACGGACTGGAGGGCTGAAGCTTTCTTT. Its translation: CASTDWRAEAFF.